The 7 T cell receptor beta chains below come from one sample, sequenced in a study of blood T cell repertoires in COVID-19. Profiled with immunoSEQ multiplex PCR; TCRdb holds only in-frame clones, not every one. The top ten hold just under 6.5% of the sample, which has about 250,000 clones, 88% seen once. The source material was peripheral blood. The source of these receptors is a woman in her 30s with COVID-19, enrolled during active disease.

The chain joins TRBV5-4 to TRBJ2-1; 10 nucleotides agree with TRBD2. In germline, CDR1 is SGHNT, CDR2 YYREEE (reference sequence). V shed 4 bases and J 6 bases; nucleotides not matched to a gene: 4. The CDR3 has 14 amino acids. CDR3 sequence reads: CASSASGGLNEQFF. CDR3 DNA: TGTGCCAGCAGCGCTAGCGGGGGACTCAATGAGCAGTTCTTC.

The table lists this clone with a count of one. The rearrangement uses TRBV19 and TRBJ2-7; 11 bases align to TRBD1. Germline V CDR1 and CDR2: LNHDA, SQIVND (reference sequence). Trimming cost V 6 bases and J 3 bases; bases outside gene matches: 4. The CDR3 spans 14 residues. This CDR3 is CASRAGQGVYEQYF. The CDR3 nucleotides are TGTGCCAGTAGGGCGGGACAGGGGGTCTACGAGCAGTACTTC.

The chain couples TRBV3-1 (or the pseudogene TRBV3-2) to TRBJ2-5; D perhaps matches TRBD2 (5 bases). Germline loops: CDR1 LGHDT, CDR2 YNNKEL (reference sequence). This CDR3 is 14 amino acids long. Trimming left V 1 base short and J 9 bases short, with 15 bases between. The CDR3 nucleotides are TGTGCCAGCAGCCAAGTAGATGCTAGCCCGGCCCAGTACTTC. Encoded protein: CASSQVDASPAQYF.

In its sample, this clone was seen once. The rearrangement uses TRBV29-1 and TRBJ2-5; D gene uncertain. The CDR3 consists of 15 residues. In germline, CDR1 is SQVTM, CDR2 ANQGSEA. Trimming removed 2 bases from V and 3 bases from J, with 16 bases in between. In nucleotides, the CDR3 is TGCAGCGTTGAACCGGTCCCGAGGTCCAAAGAGACCCAGTACTTC. Amino acid sequence: CSVEPVPRSKETQYF.

The table lists this clone with a count of one. The chain employs TRBV6-5 and TRBJ2-7, with 10 nucleotides matching TRBD2. The ends lost 10 bases at V and 6 bases at J; junction bases unmatched: 12. CDR3 size: 14 residues. Germline V gives CDR1 MNHEY, CDR2 SVGAGI. The DNA of the CDR3 is TGTGCCATCCCGGGACTAGCGCTTGGTTGCGAGCAGTACGTC. Amino acid sequence: CAIPGLALGCEQYV.

The V and J genes are TRBV6-2 or TRBV6-3 and TRBJ1-5, with TRBD1 identical over 9 bases. Germline-derived CDR1 and CDR2 are MNHEY and SVGEGT. This CDR3 spans 15 amino acids. J was trimmed by 2 bases and V by 5 bases; bases with no gene match: 4. CDR3 amino acids: CASSERTGGNQPQHF. The CDR3 DNA sequence: TGTGCCAGCAGTGAGCGGACAGGGGGCAATCAGCCCCAGCATTTT.

The chain's CDR3 is CASSLWRESEQFF. CDR3 DNA sequence: TGTGCCAGCAGTTTGTGGCGGGAGAGTGAGCAGTTCTTC. The chain carries TRBV27 and TRBJ2-1; TRBD2 matches 7 bases. The CDR3 consists of 13 residues. V was pared by 3 bases and J by 9 bases, with 5 bases of the junction left unmatched. The germline V gene encodes CDR1 MNHEY and CDR2 SMNVEV (reference sequence).